The clone carrying this T cell receptor (beta chain) has just a few counts. MiXCR, applied by TCRdb to the 5' RACE reads, yields one record per CDR3 protein. The profile shows 39,000 or so distinct CDR3 sequences, just over 3% of them singletons. Described time point: sample taken at primary tumor resection. V lost 2 bases, J lost 6 bases, and 3 bases stayed unmatched. The CDR3 loop spans 14 amino acids. This sample was taken from a study of spatial heterogeneity in lung cancer. The source material was normal lung tissue next to the tumor, sampled at surgery. The V gene is TRBV12-3 or TRBV12-4, the J gene TRBJ1-2; 10 positions agree with TRBD1. This receptor was obtained from a male donor with early-stage non-small cell lung cancer. CDR3 residues: CASSLTGTGDGYTF. CDR3 coding DNA: TGTGCCAGCAGTTTAACCGGGACAGGGGATGGCTACACCTTC.